This entry describes one T cell receptor beta chain. This entry comes from a study of blood T cell repertoires in COVID-19. Produced via immunoSEQ multiplex PCR; TCRdb's table is partial and in-frame only. The data contain 300,000 to 400,000 clones, roughly nine tenths of them singletons. Trimming left V 6 bases short and J 5 bases short, with 16 bases between. Per the germline V gene, CDR1 is SEHNR and CDR2 is FQNEAQ (reference sequence). This CDR3 comprises 14 residues. In Cohort 3, a recovered donor had either two negative PCRs, clearance, or symptom resolution. The receptor was derived from a man between 60 and 75 years old who had recovered from COVID-19. Material for sequencing was PBMCs or T cells enriched from blood (not recorded which). The rearrangement joins TRBV7-9 to TRBJ1-1; D gene uncertain. The CDR3 bases are TGTGCCAGCAGAAGGCCCGGGTCCGGAACTGAAGCTTTCTTT. Protein product: CASRRPGSGTEAFF.